These 8 T cell receptor beta chains were all obtained from the same sample, sequenced in a study of blood T cell repertoires in COVID-19. This table comes from immunoSEQ multiplex PCR, and its TCRdb copy is limited to in-frame clones, with some not included. This sample carries some 190,000 clones, 85% to 90% of them seen once, and the ten largest clones take roughly 4.7%. Specimen: peripheral blood. Receptor source: a human donor in a cohort sampled during active COVID-19.

The V and J genes are TRBV3-1 (or the pseudogene TRBV3-2) and TRBJ2-7, with TRBD1 matching 8 bases. V was pared by 1 base and J by 7 bases, with 3 bases of the junction left unmatched. The CDR3 is made up of 13 amino acids. The germline gives CDR1 LGHDT, CDR2 YNNKEL (reference sequence). The CDR3 loop is CASSQVTGGEQYF. The CDR3 DNA reads TGTGCCAGCAGCCAAGTCACAGGGGGTGAGCAGTACTTC.

The rearrangement uses TRBV5-6 and TRBJ2-1; 8 bases map to TRBD1. Germline V gives CDR1 SGHDT, CDR2 YYEEEE. This CDR3 region has 12 residues. The V gene end was trimmed by 4 bases and the J gene end by 13 bases; junction bases not matched to a gene: 7. CDR3 coding DNA: TGTGCCAGCAGCAAAGCCGGGACAGGTCAGTTCTTC. It codes for CASSKAGTGQFF.

The chain employs TRBV7-2 and TRBJ2-7; D might be TRBD2 (5 bases). Trimming took 3 bases from V and 0 from J, leaving 15 bases between them. The CDR3 has 16 residues. Germline CDR1 is SGHTA and CDR2 is FQGNSA. CDR3 nucleotide sequence: TGTGCCAGCAGCTTGGGCTCAGCGGTTAGCTCCTACGAGCAGTACTTC. Protein: CASSLGSAVSSYEQYF. Full variable domain (outside the CDR3, taken from reference TRBV7-2 and TRBJ2-7): GAGVSQSPSNKVTEKGKDVELRCDPISGHTALYWYRQSLGQGLEFLIYFQGNSAPDKSGLPSDRFSAERTGGSVSTLTIQRTQQEDSAVYLCASSLGSAVSSYEQYFGPGTRLTVT.

The V call is TRBV10-3, the J call TRBJ1-1, with TRBD1 identical over 9 bases. This CDR3 has 12 amino acids. Germline values: CDR1 ENHRY, CDR2 SYGVKD. With V trimmed by 10 bases and J by 7 bases, 7 bases remained unmatched. Written as DNA, the CDR3 is TGTGCCACCTCCGGGACAGGGAATGAAGCTTTCTTT. Translation: CATSGTGNEAFF.

The rearrangement links TRBV18 to TRBJ1-2; 9 bases are shared with TRBD1. This CDR3 has 16 residues. Germline V gene lookup returns CDR1 KGHSH and CDR2 LQKENI. Trimming removed 3 bases from V and 6 bases from J; junction bases left unmatched: 11. CDR3 in DNA: TGTGCCAGCTCACCCGCCGGGACAGGGTTTAGTCATGGCTACACCTTC. It translates to CASSPAGTGFSHGYTF.

The rearrangement links TRBV4-3 to TRBJ2-3; TRBD2 matches 7 bases. The CDR3 runs 18 residues. The ends lost 0 bases at V and 2 bases at J; junction bases unmatched: 11. Germline V gene sequence: CDR1 LGHNA, CDR2 YSLEER. The CDR3 DNA reads TGCGCCAGCAGCCAAGAAAGTTTTGGGAGGGCGCCCACAGATACGCAGTATTTT. It translates to CASSQESFGRAPTDTQYF.

This chain uses TRBV19 with TRBJ2-3, with 7 bases lining up with TRBD2. Trimming removed 3 bases from V and 4 bases from J; junction bases left unmatched: 4. CDR3 length: 14 amino acids. Germline values: CDR1 LNHDA, CDR2 SQIVND (reference sequence). The CDR3 loop reads CASSIGLDADTQYF. The CDR3 bases are TGTGCCAGTAGTATCGGACTAGACGCAGATACGCAGTATTTT.

The chain couples TRBV7-8 to TRBJ1-1; the D gene is possibly TRBD1 (5 bases). The germline V gene encodes CDR1 SGHVS and CDR2 FQNEAQ. V shed 5 bases and J shed 3 bases, with 10 bases lying between them. The CDR3 runs to 13 residues. CDR3 sequence reads: CASSRRVDTEAFF. The DNA of the CDR3 is TGTGCCAGCAGCCGCAGGGTTGACACTGAAGCTTTCTTT. Full variable domain (rest looked up from reference TRBV7-8 and TRBJ1-1): GAGVSQSPRYKVAKRGQDVALRCDPISGHVSLFWYQQALGQGPEFLTYFQNEAQLDKSGLPSDRFFAERPEGSVSTLKIQRTQQEDSAVYLCASSRRVDTEAFFGQGTRLTVV.